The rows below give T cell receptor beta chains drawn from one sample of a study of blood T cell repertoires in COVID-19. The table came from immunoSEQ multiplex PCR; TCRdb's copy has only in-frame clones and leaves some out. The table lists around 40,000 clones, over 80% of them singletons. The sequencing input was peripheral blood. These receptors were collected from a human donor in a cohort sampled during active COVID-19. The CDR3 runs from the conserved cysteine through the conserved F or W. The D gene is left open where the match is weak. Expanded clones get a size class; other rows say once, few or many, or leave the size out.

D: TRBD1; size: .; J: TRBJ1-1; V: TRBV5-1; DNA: TGCGCCAGCAGCCCTCTTGCAGGGGGCACTGAAGCTTTCTTT; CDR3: CASSPLAGGTEAFF
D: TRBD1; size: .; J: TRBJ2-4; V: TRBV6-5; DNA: TGTGCCAGCAGTTCCATCGGGGACAGACAATACTTC; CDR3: CASSSIGDRQYF
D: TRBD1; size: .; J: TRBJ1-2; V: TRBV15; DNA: TGTGCCACCAGCAGTCCCAGGGGGGAATCCTATGGCTACACCTTC; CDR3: CATSSPRGESYGYTF
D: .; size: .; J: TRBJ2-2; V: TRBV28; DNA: TGTGCCAGCAGTATCTGGAGCACCGGGGAGCTGTTTTTT; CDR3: CASSIWSTGELFF
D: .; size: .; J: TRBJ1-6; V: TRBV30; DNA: TGTGCCTGGGGGGTTGGGGGGTATTCACCCCTCCACTTT; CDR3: CAWGVGGYSPLHF
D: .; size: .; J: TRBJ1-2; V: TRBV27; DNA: TGTGCCAGCAGTACCAGGGGATCTAACTATGGCTACACCTTC; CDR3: CASSTRGSNYGYTF
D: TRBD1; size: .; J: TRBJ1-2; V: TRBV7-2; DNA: TGTGCCAGCAGCTTAGGGGGGACAGGGAATGGCTATGGCTACACCTTC; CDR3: CASSLGGTGNGYGYTF
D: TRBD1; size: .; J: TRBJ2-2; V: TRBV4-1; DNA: TGCGCCAGCAGCCTCAAACAGGGGACCGGGGAGCTGTTTTTT; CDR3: CASSLKQGTGELFF
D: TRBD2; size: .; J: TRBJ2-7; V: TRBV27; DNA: TGTGCCAGCAGTTCAAACCCAAATAGCGGGAGAAGAAACGAGCAGTACTTC; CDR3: CASSSNPNSGRRNEQYF
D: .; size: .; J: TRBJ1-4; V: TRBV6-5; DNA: TGTGCCAGCAGTTACATTGCACCGGGAGCTAATGAAAAACTGTTTTTT; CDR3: CASSYIAPGANEKLFF
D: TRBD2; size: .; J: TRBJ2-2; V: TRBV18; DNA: TGTGCCAGCTCACCTCGCACTAGCGGGAACGTCCGGGAGCTGTTTTTT; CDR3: CASSPRTSGNVRELFF
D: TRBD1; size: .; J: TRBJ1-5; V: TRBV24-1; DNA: TGTGCCACCAGTGATTGGAGAGGGACAGGGGATCAGCCCCAGCATTTT; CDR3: CATSDWRGTGDQPQHF
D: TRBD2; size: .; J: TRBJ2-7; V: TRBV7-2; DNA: TGTGCCAGCAGTATTGTGCGGGGGGCCTACGAGCAGTACTTC; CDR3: CASSIVRGAYEQYF
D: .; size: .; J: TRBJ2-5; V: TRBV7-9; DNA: TGTGCCAGCAGCTTAGGGGGGCTAGAGACCCAGTACTTC; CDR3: CASSLGGLETQYF
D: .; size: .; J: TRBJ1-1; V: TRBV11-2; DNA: TGTGCCAGCAGCTTAGATGGCGGGGCAAAAGCTGAAGCTTTCTTT; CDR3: CASSLDGGAKAEAFF
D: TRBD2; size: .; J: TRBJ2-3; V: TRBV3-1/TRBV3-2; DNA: TGTGCCAGCAGCCTCCTTCGTAGCGGGGGGCCAAATCCGCAGTATTTT; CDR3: CASSLLRSGGPNPQYF
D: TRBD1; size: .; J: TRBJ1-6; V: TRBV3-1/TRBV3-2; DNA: TGTGCCAGCAGCCAGACAGGGAGTAATTCACCCCTCCACTTT; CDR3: CASSQTGSNSPLHF
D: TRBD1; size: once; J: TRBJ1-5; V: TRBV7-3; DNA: TGTGCCAGCAGCCCCCGCCTCCGGGACAGGGGAGGGGATCAGCCCCAGCATTTT; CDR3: CASSPRLRDRGGDQPQHF
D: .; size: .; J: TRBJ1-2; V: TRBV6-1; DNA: TGTGCCAGCAGTGAGAACAGGGTGGATGGCTACACCTTC; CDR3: CASSENRVDGYTF
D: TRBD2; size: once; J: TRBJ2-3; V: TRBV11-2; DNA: TGTGCCAGCAGCTTTGGGGGGGTAGATACGCAGTATTTT; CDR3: CASSFGGVDTQYF
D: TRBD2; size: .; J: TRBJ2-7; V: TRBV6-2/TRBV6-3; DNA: TGTGCCAGCAGCTGGGGGGGCTCCTACGAGCAGTACTTC; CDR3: CASSWGGSYEQYF
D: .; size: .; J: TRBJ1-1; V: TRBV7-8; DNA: TGTGCCAGCAGCTTACGTCTGAACACTGAAGCTTTCTTT; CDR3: CASSLRLNTEAFF
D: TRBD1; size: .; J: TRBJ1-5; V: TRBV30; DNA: TGTGCCTGGACCACAGGGGGCGCGATGAGCAATCAGCCCCAGCATTTT; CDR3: CAWTTGGAMSNQPQHF
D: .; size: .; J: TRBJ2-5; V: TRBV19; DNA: TGTGCCAGTAGTATCCAAACTCAAGAGACCCAGTACTTC; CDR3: CASSIQTQETQYF
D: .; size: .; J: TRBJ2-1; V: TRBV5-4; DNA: TGTGCCAGCAGCTTGGCCCCCACTAGTAATGAGCAGTTCTTC; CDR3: CASSLAPTSNEQFF
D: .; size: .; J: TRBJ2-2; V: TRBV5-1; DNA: TGCGCCAGCAGCTTGGACGGACTCCCCACCGGGGAGCTGTTTTTT; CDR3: CASSLDGLPTGELFF
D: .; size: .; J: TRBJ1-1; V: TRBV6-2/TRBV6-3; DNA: TGTGCCAGCAGCCTTGGAGGCCGTGAAGCTTTCTTT; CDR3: CASSLGGREAFF
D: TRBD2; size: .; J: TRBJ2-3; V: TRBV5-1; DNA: TGCGCCAGCAGGGGCGGGGGGAGCACAGATACGCAGTATTTT; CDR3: CASRGGGSTDTQYF
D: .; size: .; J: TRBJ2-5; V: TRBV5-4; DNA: TGTGCCAGCAGCTTACGGCAAGAGACCCAGTACTTC; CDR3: CASSLRQETQYF
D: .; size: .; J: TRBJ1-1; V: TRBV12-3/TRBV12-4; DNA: TGTGCCAGCAGTTTTCGTACTGAAGCTTTCTTT; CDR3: CASSFRTEAFF
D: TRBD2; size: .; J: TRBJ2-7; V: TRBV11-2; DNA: TGTGCCAGCACCGGGACTAGCGGACCGGCGGGGGAGCAGTACTTC; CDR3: CASTGTSGPAGEQYF
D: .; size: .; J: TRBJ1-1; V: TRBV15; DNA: TGTGCCACCAGCAGAGCCATACATCGGAACACTGAAGCTTTCTTT; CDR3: CATSRAIHRNTEAFF
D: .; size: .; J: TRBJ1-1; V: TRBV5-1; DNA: TGCGCCAGCAGCCGCATGTGGGGCGGGGACACTGAAGCTTTCTTT; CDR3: CASSRMWGGDTEAFF
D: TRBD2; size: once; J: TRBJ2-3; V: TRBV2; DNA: TGTGCCAGCAGGAGGGAGGGAGGAACCCCAGAGTATTTT; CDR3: CASRREGGTPEYF
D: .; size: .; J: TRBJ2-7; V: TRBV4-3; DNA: TGCGCCAGCAGCCAAGGTGCGGGGGCGTCCTACGAGCAGTACTTC; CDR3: CASSQGAGASYEQYF
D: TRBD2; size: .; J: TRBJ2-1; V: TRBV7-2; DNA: TGTGCCAGCAAAGCGGGAGGGTCCTACAATGAGCAGTTCTTC; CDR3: CASKAGGSYNEQFF
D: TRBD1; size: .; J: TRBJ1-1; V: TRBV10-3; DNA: TGTGCCACAGACAGGGGTATGGACACTGAAGCTTTCTTT; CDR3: CATDRGMDTEAFF
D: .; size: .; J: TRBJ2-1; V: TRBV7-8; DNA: TGTGCCAGCAGCCCGCGGAGGGTGGGGGTCAACTCCTACAATGAGCAGTTCTTC; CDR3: CASSPRRVGVNSYNEQFF
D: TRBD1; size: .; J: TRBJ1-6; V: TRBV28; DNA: TGTGCCAGCAGGACAGGGTTTTATAATTCACCCCTCCACTTT; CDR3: CASRTGFYNSPLHF
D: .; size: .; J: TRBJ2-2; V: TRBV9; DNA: TGTGCCAGCAGCCTAAACACCGGGGAGCTGTTTTTT; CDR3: CASSLNTGELFF
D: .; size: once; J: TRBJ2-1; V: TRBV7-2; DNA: TGTGCCAGCAGCTTAGTCGGTTTCACCTACAATGAGCAGTTCTTC; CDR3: CASSLVGFTYNEQFF
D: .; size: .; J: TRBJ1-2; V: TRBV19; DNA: TGTGCCAGTATTGCAGGACCAGCGAATCCAGGGGGCTACACCTTC; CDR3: CASIAGPANPGGYTF
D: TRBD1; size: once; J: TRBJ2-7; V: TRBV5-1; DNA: TGCGCCAGCAGCTTGGCCGGGGGACAGGGACACTACGAGCAGTACTTC; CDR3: CASSLAGGQGHYEQYF
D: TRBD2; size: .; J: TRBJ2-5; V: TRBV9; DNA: TGTGCCAGCAGCGTAGGGGCTAGCGGGGGGCAAGAGACCCAGTACTTC; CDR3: CASSVGASGGQETQYF
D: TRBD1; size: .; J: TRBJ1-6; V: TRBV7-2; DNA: TGTGCCAGCAGCTACACAGGGGTACGTTCACCCCTCCACTTT; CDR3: CASSYTGVRSPLHF
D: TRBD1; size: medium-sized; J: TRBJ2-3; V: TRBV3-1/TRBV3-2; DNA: TGTGCCAGCAGCTCCCCTACAGGGGGCACAGATACGCAGTATTTT; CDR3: CASSSPTGGTDTQYF
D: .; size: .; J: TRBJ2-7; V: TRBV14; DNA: TGTGCCAGCAGCCAAGAAATCGGCTACGAGCAGTACTTC; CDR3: CASSQEIGYEQYF
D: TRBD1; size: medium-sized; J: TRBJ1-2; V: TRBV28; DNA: TGTGCCAGCAGGAAACAGGGGCGGACCTATGGCTACACCTTC; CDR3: CASRKQGRTYGYTF
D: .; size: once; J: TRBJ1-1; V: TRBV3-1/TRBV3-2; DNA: TGTGCCAGCAGCCCATCGAGGGGGACTGAAGCTTTCTTT; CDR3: CASSPSRGTEAFF
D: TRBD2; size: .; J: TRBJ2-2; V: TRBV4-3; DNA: TGCGCCAGCAGCCAAGATACCCTACTAGCGAGGGCCGGGGAGCTGTTTTTT; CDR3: CASSQDTLLARAGELFF
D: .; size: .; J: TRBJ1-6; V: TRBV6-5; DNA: TGTGCCAGCAGCAACCGCAGGGCGGTTTATTCACCCCTCCACTTT; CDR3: CASSNRRAVYSPLHF
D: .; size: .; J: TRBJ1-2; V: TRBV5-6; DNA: TGTGCCAGCAGCTTGGTATCAGGGGCTAACTATGGCTACACCTTC; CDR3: CASSLVSGANYGYTF
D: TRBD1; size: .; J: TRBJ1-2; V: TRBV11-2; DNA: TGTGCCAGCAGCTTAGTTCAGGGGGCTGGGACAGGCTACACCTTC; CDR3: CASSLVQGAGTGYTF
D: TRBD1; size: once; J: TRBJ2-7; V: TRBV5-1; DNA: TGCGCCAGCAGCCGGGACAGGGTTAACCACGAGCAGTACTTC; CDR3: CASSRDRVNHEQYF
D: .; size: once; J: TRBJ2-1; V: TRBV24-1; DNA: TGTGCCACCAGTGATTCAGGGGGGTCCCATGGTGAGCAGTTCTTC; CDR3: CATSDSGGSHGEQFF
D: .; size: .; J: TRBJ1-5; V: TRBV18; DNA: TGTGCCAGCTCACCAAGTACATTGAATAGCAATCAGCCCCAGCATTTT; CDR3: CASSPSTLNSNQPQHF
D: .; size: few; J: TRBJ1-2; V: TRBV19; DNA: TGTGCCAGTAGTATAGGCCAGTACCGGCCGGGCTATGGCTACACCTTC; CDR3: CASSIGQYRPGYGYTF